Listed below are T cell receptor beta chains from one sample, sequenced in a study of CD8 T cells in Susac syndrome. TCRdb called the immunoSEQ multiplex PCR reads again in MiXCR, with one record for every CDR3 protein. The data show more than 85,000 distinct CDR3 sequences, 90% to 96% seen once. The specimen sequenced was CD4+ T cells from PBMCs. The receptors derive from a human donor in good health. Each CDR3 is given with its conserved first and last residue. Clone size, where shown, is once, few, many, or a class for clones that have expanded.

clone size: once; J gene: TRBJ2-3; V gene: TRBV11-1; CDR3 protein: CATRTGGVDTQYF
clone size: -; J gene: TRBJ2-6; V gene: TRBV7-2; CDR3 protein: CASSPQGTYGANVLTF
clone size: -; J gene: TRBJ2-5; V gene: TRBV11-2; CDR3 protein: CASSRTGRQETQYF
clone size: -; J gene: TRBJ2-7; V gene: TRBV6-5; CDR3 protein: CASSYLGPLGTYEQYF
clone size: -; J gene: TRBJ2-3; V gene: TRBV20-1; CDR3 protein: CSASPFPSTDTQYF
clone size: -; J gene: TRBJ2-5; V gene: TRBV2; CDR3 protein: CASRGQGTLGETQYF
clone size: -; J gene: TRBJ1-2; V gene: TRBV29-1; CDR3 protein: CSVDRQGDLGYTF
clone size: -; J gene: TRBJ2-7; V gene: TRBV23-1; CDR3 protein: CASSHPEDRDDYEQYF
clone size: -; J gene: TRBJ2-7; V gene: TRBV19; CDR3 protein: CASSFRTGGYEQYF
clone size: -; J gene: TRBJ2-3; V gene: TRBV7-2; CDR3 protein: CASSLSHAVSTDTQYF
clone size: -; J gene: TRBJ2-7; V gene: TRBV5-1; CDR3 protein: CASSVTGTTYEQYF
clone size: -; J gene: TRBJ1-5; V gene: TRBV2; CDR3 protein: CASSSPGQGNQPQHF
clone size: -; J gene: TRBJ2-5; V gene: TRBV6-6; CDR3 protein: CASSYEGGVQETQYF
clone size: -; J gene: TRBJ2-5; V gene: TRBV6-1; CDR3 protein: CASGDWGETQYF
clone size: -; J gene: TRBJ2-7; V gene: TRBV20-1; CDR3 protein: CSATGQSREQYF
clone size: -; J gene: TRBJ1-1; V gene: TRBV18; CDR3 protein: CASSPIPRNTEAFF
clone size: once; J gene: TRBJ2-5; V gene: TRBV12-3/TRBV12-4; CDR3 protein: CASSATGTGDRGTQYF
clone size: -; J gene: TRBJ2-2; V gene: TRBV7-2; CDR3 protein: CASSSQPHTGELFF
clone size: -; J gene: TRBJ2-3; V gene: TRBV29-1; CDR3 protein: CSLWGGNTQYF
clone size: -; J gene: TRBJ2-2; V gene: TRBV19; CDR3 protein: CASNPDRPNTGELFF
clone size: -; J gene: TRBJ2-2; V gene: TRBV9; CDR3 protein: CASSVEPRGVAGELFF
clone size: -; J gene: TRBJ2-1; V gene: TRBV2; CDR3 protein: CASRSPGTDNYNEQFF
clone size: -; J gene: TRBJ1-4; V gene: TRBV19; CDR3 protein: CPRISDGPQGNEKLFF
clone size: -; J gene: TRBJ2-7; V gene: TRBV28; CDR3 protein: CASRGQSYEQYF
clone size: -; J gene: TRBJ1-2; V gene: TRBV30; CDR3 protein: CAWSLGDYGYTF
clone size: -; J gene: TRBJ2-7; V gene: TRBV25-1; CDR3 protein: CASSVRTYEQYF
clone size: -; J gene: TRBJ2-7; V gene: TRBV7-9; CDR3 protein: CASSSIGTGSPYEQYF
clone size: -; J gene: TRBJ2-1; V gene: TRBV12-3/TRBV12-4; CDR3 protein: CASSLGGSGGQNEQFF
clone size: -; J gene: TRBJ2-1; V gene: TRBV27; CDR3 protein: CASSFRDYVYNEQFF
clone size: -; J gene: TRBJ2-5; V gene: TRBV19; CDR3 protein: CASSMASGGWYF
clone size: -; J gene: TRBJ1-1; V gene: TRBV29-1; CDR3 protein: CSVEGRYTEAFF
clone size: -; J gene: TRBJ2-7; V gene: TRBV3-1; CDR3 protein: CASSPTLGVLYEQYF
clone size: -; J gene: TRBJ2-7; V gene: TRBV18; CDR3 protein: CASSPGSQGPYEQYF
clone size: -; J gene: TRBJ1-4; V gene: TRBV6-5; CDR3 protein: CASSTAGGRQEKLFF
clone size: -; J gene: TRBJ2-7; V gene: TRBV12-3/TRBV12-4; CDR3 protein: CASSLGGTVASYEQYF
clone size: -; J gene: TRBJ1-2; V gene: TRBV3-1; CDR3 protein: CASSADWMGAYGYTF
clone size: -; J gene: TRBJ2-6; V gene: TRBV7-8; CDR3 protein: CASSGAGANVLTF
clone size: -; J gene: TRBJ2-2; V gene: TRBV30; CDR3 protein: CAWEAPGQSYTGELFF
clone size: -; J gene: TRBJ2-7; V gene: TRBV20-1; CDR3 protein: CSAEREVYEQYF
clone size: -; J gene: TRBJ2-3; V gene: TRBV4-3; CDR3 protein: CASSLEFGGTDTQYF
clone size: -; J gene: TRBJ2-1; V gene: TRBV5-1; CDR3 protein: CASSPQPGTSGRDEQFF
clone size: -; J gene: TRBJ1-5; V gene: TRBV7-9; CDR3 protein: CASSLVQGPQHF
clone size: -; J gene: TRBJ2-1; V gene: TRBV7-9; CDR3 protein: CASSLNGRNEQFF
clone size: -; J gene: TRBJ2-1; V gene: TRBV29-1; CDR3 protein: CTGVGTSQFF
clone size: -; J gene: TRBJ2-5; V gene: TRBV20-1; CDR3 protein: CSARPGELETQYF
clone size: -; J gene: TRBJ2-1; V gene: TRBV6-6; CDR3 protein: CASSFRDEQFF
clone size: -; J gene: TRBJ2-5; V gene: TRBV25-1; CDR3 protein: CASSELGGRGQETQYF
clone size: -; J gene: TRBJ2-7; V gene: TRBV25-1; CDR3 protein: CASMKNGLEQYF
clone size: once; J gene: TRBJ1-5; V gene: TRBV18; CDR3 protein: CASSRTGDNQPQHF
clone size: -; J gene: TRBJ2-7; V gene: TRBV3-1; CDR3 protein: CASSAYRGSSYEQYF
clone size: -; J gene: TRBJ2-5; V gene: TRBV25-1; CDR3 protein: CASTGTGGEETQYF
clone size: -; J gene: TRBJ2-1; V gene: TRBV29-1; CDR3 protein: CSVASNNEQFF
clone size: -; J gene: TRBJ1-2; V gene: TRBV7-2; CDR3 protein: CASSETGRDYGYTF
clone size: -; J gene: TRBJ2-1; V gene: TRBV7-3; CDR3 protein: CASSSRQGAYNEQFF